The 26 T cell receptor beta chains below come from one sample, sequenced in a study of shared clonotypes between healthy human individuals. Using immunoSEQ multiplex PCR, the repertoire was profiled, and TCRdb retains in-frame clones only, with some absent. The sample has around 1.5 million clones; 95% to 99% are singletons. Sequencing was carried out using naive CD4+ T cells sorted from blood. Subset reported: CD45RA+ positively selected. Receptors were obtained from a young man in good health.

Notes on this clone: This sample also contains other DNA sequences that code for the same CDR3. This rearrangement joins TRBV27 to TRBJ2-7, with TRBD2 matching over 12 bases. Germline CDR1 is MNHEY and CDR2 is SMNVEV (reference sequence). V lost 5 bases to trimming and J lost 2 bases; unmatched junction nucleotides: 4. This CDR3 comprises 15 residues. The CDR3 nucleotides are TGTGCCAGCAGTCCAGGACTAGCGGGGACCTACGAGCAGTACTTC. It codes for CASSPGLAGTYEQYF.

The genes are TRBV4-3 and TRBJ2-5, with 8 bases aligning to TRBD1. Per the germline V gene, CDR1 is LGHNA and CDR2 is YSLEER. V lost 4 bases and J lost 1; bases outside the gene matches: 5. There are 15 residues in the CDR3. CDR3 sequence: CASSPYRGAQETQYF. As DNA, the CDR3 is TGCGCCAGCAGCCCTTACAGGGGGGCCCAAGAGACCCAGTACTTC.

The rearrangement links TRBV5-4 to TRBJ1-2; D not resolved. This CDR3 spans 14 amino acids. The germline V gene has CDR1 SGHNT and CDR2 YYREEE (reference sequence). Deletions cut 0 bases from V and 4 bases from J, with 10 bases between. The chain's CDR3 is CASSLARGGYGYTF. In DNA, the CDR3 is TGTGCCAGCAGCTTGGCCCGGGGAGGCTATGGCTACACCTTC. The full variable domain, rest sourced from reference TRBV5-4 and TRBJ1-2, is ETGVTQSPTHLIKTRGQQVTLRCSSQSGHNTVSWYQQALGQGPQFIFQYYREEENGRGNFPPRFSGLQFPNYSSELNVNALELDDSALYLCASSLARGGYGYTFGSGTRLTVV.

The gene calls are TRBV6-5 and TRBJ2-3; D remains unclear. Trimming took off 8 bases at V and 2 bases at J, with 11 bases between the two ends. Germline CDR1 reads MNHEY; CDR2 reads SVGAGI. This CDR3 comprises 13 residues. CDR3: CASRRSLTDTQYF. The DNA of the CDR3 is TGTGCCAGCCGAAGATCCCTCACAGATACGCAGTATTTT.

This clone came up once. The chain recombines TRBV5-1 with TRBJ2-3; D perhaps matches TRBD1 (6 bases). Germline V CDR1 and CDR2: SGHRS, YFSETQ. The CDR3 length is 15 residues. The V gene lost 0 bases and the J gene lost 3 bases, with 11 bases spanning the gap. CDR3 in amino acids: CASSLDRADTDTQYF. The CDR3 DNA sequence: TGCGCCAGCAGCTTGGACAGGGCGGATACAGATACGCAGTATTTT.

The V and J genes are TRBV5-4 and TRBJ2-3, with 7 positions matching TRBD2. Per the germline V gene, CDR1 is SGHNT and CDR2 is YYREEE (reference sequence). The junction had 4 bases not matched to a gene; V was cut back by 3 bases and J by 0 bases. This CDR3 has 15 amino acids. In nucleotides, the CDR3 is TGTGCCAGCAGCTGGGGGGGACTAAGCACAGATACGCAGTATTTT. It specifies CASSWGGLSTDTQYF. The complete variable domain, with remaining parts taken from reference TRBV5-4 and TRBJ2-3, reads ETGVTQSPTHLIKTRGQQVTLRCSSQSGHNTVSWYQQALGQGPQFIFQYYREEENGRGNFPPRFSGLQFPNYSSELNVNALELDDSALYLCASSWGGLSTDTQYFGPGTRLTVL.

DNA for the CDR3: TGTGCCAGCTCACATCCCGGGACAGGGTCCGGGGCCAACGTCCTGACTTTC. It translates to CASSHPGTGSGANVLTF. The chain uses TRBV18 and TRBJ2-6, with TRBD1 matching 9 bases. Germline loops: CDR1 KGHSH, CDR2 LQKENI. The CDR3 is 17 residues long. V dropped 4 bases and J dropped 4; count of bases not matched to a gene: 8.

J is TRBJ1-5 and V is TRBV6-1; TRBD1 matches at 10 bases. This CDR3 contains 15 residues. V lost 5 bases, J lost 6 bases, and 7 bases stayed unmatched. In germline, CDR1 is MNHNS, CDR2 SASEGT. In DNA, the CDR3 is TGTGCCAGCAGTTCCGGACAGGGGGGTCGTCAGCCCCAGCATTTT. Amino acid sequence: CASSSGQGGRQPQHF.

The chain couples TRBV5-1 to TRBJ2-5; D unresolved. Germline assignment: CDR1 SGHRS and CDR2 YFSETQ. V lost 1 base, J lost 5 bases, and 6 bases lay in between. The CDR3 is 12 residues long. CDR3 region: CASSLSEETQYF. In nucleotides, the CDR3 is TGCGCCAGCAGCTTGTCGGAGGAGACCCAGTACTTC.

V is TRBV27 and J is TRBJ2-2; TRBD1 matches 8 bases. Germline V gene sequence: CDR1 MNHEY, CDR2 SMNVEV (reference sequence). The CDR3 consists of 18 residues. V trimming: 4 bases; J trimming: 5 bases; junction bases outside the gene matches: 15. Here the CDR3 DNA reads TGTGCCAGCAGTTCCCTAATGACAGGGGTGGATCTAACCGGGGAGCTGTTTTTT. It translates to CASSSLMTGVDLTGELFF.

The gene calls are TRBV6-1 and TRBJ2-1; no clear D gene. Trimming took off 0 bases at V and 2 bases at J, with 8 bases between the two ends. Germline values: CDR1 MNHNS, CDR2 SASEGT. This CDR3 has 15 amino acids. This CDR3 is CASSEASPTYNEQFF. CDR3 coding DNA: TGTGCCAGCAGTGAAGCGAGCCCCACCTACAATGAGCAGTTCTTC.

CDR3 in DNA: TGTGCCAGCAGTTTATTGGGGACGGACTGGGCCAATGAGCAGTTCTTC. This codes for CASSLLGTDWANEQFF. The chain uses TRBV28 and TRBJ2-1; D may correspond to TRBD1 or TRBD2 (5 bases each). Per the germline V gene, CDR1 is MDHEN and CDR2 is SYDVKM. With 1 base removed from V and 6 bases from J, the gap between germline ends came to 16 bases. The CDR3 contains 16 residues.

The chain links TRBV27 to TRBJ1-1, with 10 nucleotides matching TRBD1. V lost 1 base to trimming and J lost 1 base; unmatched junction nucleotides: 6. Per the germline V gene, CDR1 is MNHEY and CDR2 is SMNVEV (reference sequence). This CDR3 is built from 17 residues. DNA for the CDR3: TGTGCCAGCAGTTTATTGGGACAGGGGAGGGGGAACACTGAAGCTTTCTTT. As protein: CASSLLGQGRGNTEAFF.

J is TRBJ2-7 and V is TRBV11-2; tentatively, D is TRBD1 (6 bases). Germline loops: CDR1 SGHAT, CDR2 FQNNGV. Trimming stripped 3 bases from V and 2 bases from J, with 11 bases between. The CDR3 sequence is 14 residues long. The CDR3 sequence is CASSLSGTTYEQYF. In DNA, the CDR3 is TGTGCCAGCAGCTTGTCCGGGACAACCTACGAGCAGTACTTC.

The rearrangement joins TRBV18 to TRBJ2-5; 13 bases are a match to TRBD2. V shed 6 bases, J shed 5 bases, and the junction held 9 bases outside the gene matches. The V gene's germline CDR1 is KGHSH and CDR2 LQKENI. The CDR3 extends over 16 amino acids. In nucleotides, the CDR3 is TGTGCCAGCTCTCAAGGGACTAGCGGGACTGGGGAGACCCAGTACTTC. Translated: CASSQGTSGTGETQYF.

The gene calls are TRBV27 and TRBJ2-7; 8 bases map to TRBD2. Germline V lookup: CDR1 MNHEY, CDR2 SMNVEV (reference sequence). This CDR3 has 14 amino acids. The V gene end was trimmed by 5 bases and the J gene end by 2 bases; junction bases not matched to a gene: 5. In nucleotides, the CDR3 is TGTGCCAGCAGTCAAGCGGGAGTAACCTACGAGCAGTACTTC. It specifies CASSQAGVTYEQYF.

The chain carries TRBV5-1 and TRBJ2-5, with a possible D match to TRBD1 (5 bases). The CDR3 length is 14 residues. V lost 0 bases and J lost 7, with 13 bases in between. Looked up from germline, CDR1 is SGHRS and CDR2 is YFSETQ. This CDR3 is CASSLAWGSTTQYF. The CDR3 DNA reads TGCGCCAGCAGCTTGGCTTGGGGCAGCACGACCCAGTACTTC.

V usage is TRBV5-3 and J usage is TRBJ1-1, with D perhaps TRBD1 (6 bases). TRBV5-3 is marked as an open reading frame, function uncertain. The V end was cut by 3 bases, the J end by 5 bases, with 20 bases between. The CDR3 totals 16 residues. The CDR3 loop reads CARSYSFTGTRTEAFF. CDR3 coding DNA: TGTGCCAGAAGCTATAGCTTCACAGGGACGCGAACTGAAGCTTTCTTT.

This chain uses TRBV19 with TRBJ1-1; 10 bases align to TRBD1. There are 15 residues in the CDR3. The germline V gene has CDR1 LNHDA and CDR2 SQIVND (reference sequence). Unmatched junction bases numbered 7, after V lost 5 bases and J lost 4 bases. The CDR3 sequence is CASSLQDRGGTEAFF. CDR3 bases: TGTGCCAGTAGTCTGCAGGACAGGGGGGGCACTGAAGCTTTCTTT.

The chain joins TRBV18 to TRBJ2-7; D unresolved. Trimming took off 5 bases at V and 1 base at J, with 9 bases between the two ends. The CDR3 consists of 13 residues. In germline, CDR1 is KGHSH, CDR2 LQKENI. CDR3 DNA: TGTGCCAGCTCAGCATCAATATCCTACGAGCAGTACTTC. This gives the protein CASSASISYEQYF.

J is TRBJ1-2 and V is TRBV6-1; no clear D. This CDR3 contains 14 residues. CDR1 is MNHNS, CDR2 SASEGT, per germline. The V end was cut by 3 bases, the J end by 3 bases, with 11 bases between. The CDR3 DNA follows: TGTGCCAGCAGTGACCTGGGGTTAGACTATGGCTACACCTTC. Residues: CASSDLGLDYGYTF.

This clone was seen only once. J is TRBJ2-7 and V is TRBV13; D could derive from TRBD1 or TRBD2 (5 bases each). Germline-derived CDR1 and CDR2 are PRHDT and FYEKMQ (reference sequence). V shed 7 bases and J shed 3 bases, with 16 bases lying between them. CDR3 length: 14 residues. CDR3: CASTLRGVLYEQYF. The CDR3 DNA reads TGTGCCAGCACCCTTCGAGGGGTTCTCTACGAGCAGTACTTC.

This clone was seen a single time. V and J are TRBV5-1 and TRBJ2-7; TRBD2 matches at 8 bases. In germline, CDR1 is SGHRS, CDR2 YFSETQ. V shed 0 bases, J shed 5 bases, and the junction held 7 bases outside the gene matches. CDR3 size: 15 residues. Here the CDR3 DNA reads TGCGCCAGCAGCTTGGCCTCAGCGGGAGTTGACGAGCAGTACTTC. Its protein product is CASSLASAGVDEQYF.

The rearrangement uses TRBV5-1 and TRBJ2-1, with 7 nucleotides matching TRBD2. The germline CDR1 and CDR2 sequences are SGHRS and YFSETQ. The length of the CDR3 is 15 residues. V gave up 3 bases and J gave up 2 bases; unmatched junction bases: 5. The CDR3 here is CASSSSGPTYNEQFF. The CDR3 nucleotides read TGCGCCAGCAGCTCTAGCGGTCCGACCTACAATGAGCAGTTCTTC.

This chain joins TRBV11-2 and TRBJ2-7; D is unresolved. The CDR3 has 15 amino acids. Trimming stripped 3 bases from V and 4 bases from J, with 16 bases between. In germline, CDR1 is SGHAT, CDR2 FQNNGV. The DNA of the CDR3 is TGTGCCAGCAGCTTTGAGGCTACCTACCAATACGAGCAGTACTTC. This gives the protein CASSFEATYQYEQYF.

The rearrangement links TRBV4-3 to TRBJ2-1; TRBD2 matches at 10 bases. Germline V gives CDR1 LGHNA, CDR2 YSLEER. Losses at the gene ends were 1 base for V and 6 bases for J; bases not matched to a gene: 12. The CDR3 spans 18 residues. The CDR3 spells CASSQGGLAVLQGNEQFF. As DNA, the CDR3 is TGCGCCAGCAGCCAAGGTGGACTAGCGGTCCTCCAGGGCAATGAGCAGTTCTTC.